This TCR beta chain comes out of a study of blood T cell repertoires in COVID-19. Study context: The study drew acute and convalescent COVID-19 samples from the United States, Italy and Spain. In each case, the material was cDNA or gDNA derived from T cells, B-cell-depleted T cells, or PBMCs.

Trimming shortened V by 7 bases and J by 4 bases, and 14 bases separated the two germline ends. CDR3 size: 14 residues. Looked up from germline, CDR1 is MNHEY and CDR2 is SVGAGI. In the original workflow: By means of reference gene primer amplification, nucleated cell counts were estimated. The protocol was immunoSEQ multiplex PCR, while the TCRdb copy is restricted to in-frame clones and leaves out a portion. V and J calls and clone size come straight from that table; D and trimming were deduced from the DNA. The table lists some 130,000 clones, less than 90% of them singletons. This sequence was found in an elderly man with acute or convalescent COVID-19. The rearrangement uses TRBV6-5 and TRBJ1-5; D not resolved. Specimen: peripheral blood. The CDR3 bases are TGTGCCAGCACCGACGTCTCCGGGAATCAGCCCCAGCATTTT. This codes for CASTDVSGNQPQHF.